The 9 T cell receptor beta chains presented below share a single source sample, sequenced in a study of blood T cell repertoires in COVID-19. The protocol was immunoSEQ multiplex PCR, while the TCRdb copy is restricted to in-frame clones and leaves out a portion. The table includes roughly 56,000 clones, about nine tenths detected once. Sequences were obtained from peripheral blood. These TCRs come from a man aged 50 to 60 with active COVID-19.

The chain is built from TRBV7-2 and TRBJ2-7; 10 bases align to TRBD2. Germline V gene sequence: CDR1 SGHTA, CDR2 FQGNSA. The CDR3 has 19 amino acids. V lost 5 bases and J lost 1; bases outside the gene matches: 17. CDR3 sequence (DNA): TGTGCCAGCAGCGTTAAGGGGGCGAGTAGCGGGAGGTGGTCCTACGAGCAGTACTTC. As protein: CASSVKGASSGRWSYEQYF.

This chain links TRBV11-2 with TRBJ2-1; TRBD2 agrees at 11 bases. Germline CDR1 SGHAT, CDR2 FQNNGV. The CDR3 contains 17 residues. V lost 1 base and J lost 6; bases outside the gene matches: 8. CDR3 loop: CASSLAPLAGGLNEQFF. CDR3 nucleotides: TGTGCCAGCAGCTTAGCCCCGCTAGCGGGAGGTCTCAATGAGCAGTTCTTC.

The V call is TRBV5-1, the J call TRBJ2-2; a weak D match, TRBD1 (6 bases). V was pared by 4 bases and J by 4 bases, with 11 bases between. CDR3 length: 14 residues. Germline loops: CDR1 SGHRS, CDR2 YFSETQ. CDR3 in amino acids: CASSAGQTTGELFF. CDR3 nucleotide sequence: TGCGCCAGCAGCGCAGGACAGACCACCGGGGAGCTGTTTTTT. The complete variable domain, with remaining parts taken from reference TRBV5-1 and TRBJ2-2, reads KAGVTQTPRYLIKTRGQQVTLSCSPISGHRSVSWYQQTPGQGLQFLFEYFSETQRNKGNFPGRFSGRQFSNSRSEMNVSTLELGDSALYLCASSAGQTTGELFFGEGSRLTVL.

Note on this clone: Additional DNA sequences in this sample encode the identical CDR3. V usage is TRBV5-8 and J usage is TRBJ1-3; TRBD1 might be the D (6 bases). V was pared by 1 base and J by 0 bases, with 8 bases between. Germline V gene lookup returns CDR1 SGHTS and CDR2 YDEGEE. The CDR3 totals 15 residues. Here the CDR3 DNA reads TGTGCCAGCAGCTTGACAGGGAGCTCTGGAAACACCATATATTTT. It specifies CASSLTGSSGNTIYF.

The rearrangement uses TRBV3-1 (or the pseudogene TRBV3-2) and TRBJ2-4; TRBD1 agrees at 7 bases. The CDR3 runs to 20 residues. Germline loops: CDR1 LGHDT, CDR2 YNNKEL (reference sequence). V lost 4 bases, J lost 0 bases, and 18 bases stayed unmatched. Written as DNA, the CDR3 is TGTGCCAGCAGCCCTAGACAGGGCTGGTGGGCCCAACTAGCCAAAAACATTCAGTACTTC. This gives the protein CASSPRQGWWAQLAKNIQYF.

The rearrangement uses TRBV18 and TRBJ1-1; D unclear. The germline gives CDR1 KGHSH, CDR2 LQKENI. The CDR3 is made up of 15 amino acids. Trimming removed 5 bases from V and 4 bases from J, with 17 bases in between. CDR3 region: CASSTAGSPGTEAFF. The CDR3 bases are TGTGCCAGCTCAACCGCGGGTTCGCCGGGCACTGAAGCTTTCTTT.

The chain employs TRBV3-1 (or the pseudogene TRBV3-2) and TRBJ2-2; D uncertain. The CDR3 contains 15 residues. Germline-derived CDR1 and CDR2 are LGHDT and YNNKEL (reference sequence). V lost 3 bases and J lost 5, with 13 bases in between. DNA of the CDR3: TGTGCCAGCAGCCATCTTTCTCGTGAGACCGGGGAGCTGTTTTTT. Its translation is CASSHLSRETGELFF.

The CDR3 DNA sequence: TGTGCCAGCAGCTCTAGCGGGAGGATACAAGAGACCCAGTACTTC. Protein: CASSSSGRIQETQYF. The rearrangement joins TRBV3-1 (or the pseudogene TRBV3-2) to TRBJ2-5, with TRBD2 matching over 11 bases. V lost 5 bases and J lost 2; bases outside the gene matches: 4. The CDR3 runs 15 residues. Germline V CDR1 and CDR2: LGHDT, YNNKEL (reference sequence).

This rearrangement joins TRBV4-2 to TRBJ2-3; 14 bases line up with TRBD2. V was pared by 3 bases and J by 0 bases, with 2 bases of the junction left unmatched. Germline loops: CDR1 LGHNA, CDR2 YNFKEQ. The CDR3 loop spans 17 amino acids. The CDR3 sequence: CASSQRTSGRSTDTQYF. The CDR3 DNA is TGTGCCAGCAGCCAGAGGACTAGCGGGAGGAGCACAGATACGCAGTATTTT.